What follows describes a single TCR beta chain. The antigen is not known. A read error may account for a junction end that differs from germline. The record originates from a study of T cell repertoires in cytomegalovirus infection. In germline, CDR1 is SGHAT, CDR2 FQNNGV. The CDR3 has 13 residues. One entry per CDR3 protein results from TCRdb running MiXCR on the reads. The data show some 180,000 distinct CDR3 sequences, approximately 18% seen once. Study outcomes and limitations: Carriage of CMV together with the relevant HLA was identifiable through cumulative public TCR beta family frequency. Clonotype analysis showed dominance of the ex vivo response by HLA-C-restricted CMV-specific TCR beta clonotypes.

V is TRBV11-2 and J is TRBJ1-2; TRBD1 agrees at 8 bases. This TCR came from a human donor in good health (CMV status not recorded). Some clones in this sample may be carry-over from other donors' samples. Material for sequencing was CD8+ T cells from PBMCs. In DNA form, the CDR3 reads TGTGCCAGCAGCCAGGGTTCGGGACAGGAGTACTCTTTC. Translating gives CASSQGSGQEYSF. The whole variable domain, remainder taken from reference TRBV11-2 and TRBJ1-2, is EAGVAQSPRYKIIEKRQSVAFWCNPISGHATLYWYQQILGQGPKLLIQFQNNGVVDDSQLPKDRFSAERLKGVDSTLKIQPAKLEDSAVYLCASSQGSGQEYSFGSGTRLTVV.